Listed here are 32 T cell receptor beta chains from one sample, sequenced in a study of blood T cell repertoires in COVID-19. Data came from immunoSEQ multiplex PCR; TCRdb stores just in-frame clones and leaves some out. The data hold under 200,000 clones, with around 87% observed a single time. Sequenced input: peripheral blood. All receptors derive from a man between 60 and 75 years old with COVID-19, enrolled during active disease.

The chain couples TRBV4-2 to TRBJ2-3; a possible D gene is TRBD2 (6 bases). Germline V lookup: CDR1 LGHNA, CDR2 YNFKEQ. The CDR3 runs 17 residues. Trimming took off 3 bases at V and 0 bases at J, with 16 bases between the two ends. The chain's CDR3 is CASSHQPPGTSTDTQYF. Here the CDR3 DNA reads TGTGCCAGCAGCCACCAGCCCCCCGGGACTAGCACAGATACGCAGTATTTT.

The CDR3 region is CASNKRTTNTGELFF. CDR3 coding DNA: TGTGCCAGCAATAAAAGGACTACCAACACCGGGGAGCTGTTTTTT. The chain combines TRBV11-2 with TRBJ2-2; the D gene is possibly TRBD2 (6 bases). CDR3 length: 15 residues. V was trimmed by 7 bases and J by 2 bases, leaving 14 bases between them. Germline loops: CDR1 SGHAT, CDR2 FQNNGV.

The chain links TRBV5-1 to TRBJ2-1; D perhaps matches TRBD1 (6 bases). Between the trimmed V and J ends, which lost 4 bases and 9 bases, there was a span of 17 bases. The CDR3 runs to 14 residues. Germline-derived CDR1 and CDR2 are SGHRS and YFSETQ. CDR3 in DNA: TGCGCCAGCAGCCCAGGACAGAATATGGCTGAGCAGTTCTTC. This gives the protein CASSPGQNMAEQFF.

This clone appeared a few times. The J gene is TRBJ2-2, the V gene TRBV18; 8 nucleotides agree with TRBD1. The ends lost 0 bases at V and 1 base at J; junction bases unmatched: 7. Germline CDR1 KGHSH, CDR2 LQKENI. The CDR3 consists of 18 residues. CDR3 nucleotide sequence: TGTGCCAGCTCACCACCGACCGGGGGACAGGAGAACACCGGGGAGCTGTTTTTT. This gives the protein CASSPPTGGQENTGELFF.

The genes are TRBV7-9 and TRBJ2-2, with TRBD1 identical over 12 bases. The CDR3 has 15 residues. CDR1 is SEHNR and CDR2 is FQNEAQ in the germline V gene (reference sequence). The V and J ends lost 7 bases and 7 bases, in that order; junction bases with no gene match: 7. CDR3 protein: CASTPGQGAFGELFF. Written as DNA, the CDR3 is TGTGCCAGCACCCCGGGACAGGGGGCGTTCGGGGAGCTGTTTTTT.

This clone was recorded once. The V gene is TRBV7-9, the J gene TRBJ1-2; 9 nucleotides match TRBD1. Trimming at V came to 5 bases and at J to 4 bases, leaving 2 bases not matched to a gene. The germline V gene has CDR1 SEHNR and CDR2 FQNEAQ (reference sequence). The CDR3 extends over 13 amino acids. The CDR3 nucleotides read TGTGCCAGCAGCCCGACAGGGGGCTATGGCTACACCTTC. Translated: CASSPTGGYGYTF. Full variable domain (missing parts from reference TRBV7-9 and TRBJ1-2): DTGVSQNPRHKITKRGQNVTFRCDPISEHNRLYWYRQTLGQGPEFLTYFQNEAQLEKSRLLSDRFSAERPKGSFSTLEIQRTEQGDSAMYLCASSPTGGYGYTFGSGTRLTVV.

This clone was counted a single time. The chain is built from TRBV29-1 and TRBJ1-3; D is unclear. There are 14 residues in the CDR3. Deletions cut 4 bases from V and 0 bases from J, with 10 bases between. The germline gives CDR1 SQVTM, CDR2 ANQGSEA. CDR3 nucleotides: TGCAGCGTTGCAGCAGCGAACTCTGGAAACACCATATATTTT. As protein: CSVAAANSGNTIYF.

V is TRBV5-1 and J is TRBJ1-2; 12 nucleotides align to TRBD1. With 3 bases clipped from V and 3 bases from J, the junction kept 3 bases outside the gene matches. The CDR3 loop spans 15 amino acids. Germline CDR1 SGHRS, CDR2 YFSETQ. The CDR3 sequence: CASSWGTGGDYGYTF. The CDR3 bases are TGCGCCAGCAGCTGGGGGACAGGGGGCGACTATGGCTACACCTTC.

This clone was observed a handful of times. This chain joins TRBV18 and TRBJ2-1, with a possible D match to TRBD2 (6 bases). With 4 bases removed from V and 5 bases from J, the gap between germline ends came to 9 bases. Per the germline V gene, CDR1 is KGHSH and CDR2 is LQKENI. The CDR3 contains 13 residues. In nucleotides, the CDR3 is TGTGCCAGCTCACAACAGCGGGACAATGAGCAGTTCTTC. Its translation: CASSQQRDNEQFF.

The chain links TRBV5-1 to TRBJ1-6, with 9 bases aligning to TRBD1. The germline CDR1 and CDR2 sequences are SGHRS and YFSETQ. This CDR3 region has 14 residues. Germline trimming cut 6 bases from V and 9 bases from J; bases unmatched to any gene: 7. The CDR3 DNA sequence: TGCGCCAGCAACTCCGGGACAGGGAGTTCACCCCTCCACTTT. Its translation is CASNSGTGSSPLHF.

The rearrangement links TRBV7-3 to TRBJ2-2; no clear D. Germline V gene sequence: CDR1 SGHTA, CDR2 FQGTGA. The germline V and J ends were trimmed by 5 bases and 5 bases, with 6 bases remaining between them. This CDR3 is 12 amino acids long. In nucleotides, the CDR3 is TGTGCCAGCAGCCTCTTTACCGGGGAGCTGTTTTTT. Its translation is CASSLFTGELFF. The full variable domain, rest sourced from reference TRBV7-3 and TRBJ2-2, is GAGVSQTPSNKVTEKGKYVELRCDPISGHTALYWYRQSLGQGPEFLIYFQGTGAADDSGLPNDRFFAVRPEGSVSTLKIQRTERGDSAVYLCASSLFTGELFFGEGSRLTVL.

V usage is TRBV7-9 and J usage is TRBJ1-4; TRBD1 matches 9 bases. Germline CDR1 SEHNR, CDR2 FQNEAQ (reference sequence). The CDR3 totals 15 residues. V lost 4 bases, J lost 7 bases, and 7 bases stayed unmatched. Here the CDR3 DNA reads TGTGCCAGCAGCTCGGGACAGGGAAGTGGTGAAAAACTGTTTTTT. Translated: CASSSGQGSGEKLFF.

The chain employs TRBV7-2 and TRBJ1-4; no reliable D call. There are 14 residues in the CDR3. V lost 5 bases, J lost 2 bases, and 9 bases lay in between. The germline V gene encodes CDR1 SGHTA and CDR2 FQGNSA. CDR3 region: CASSQHITNEKLFF. The CDR3 DNA reads TGTGCCAGCAGCCAACATATCACTAATGAAAAACTGTTTTTT.

J is TRBJ1-1 and V is TRBV5-6; D possibly corresponds to TRBD1 (5 bases). Germline lookup yields CDR1 SGHDT and CDR2 YYEEEE. V lost 3 bases and J 11 bases, leaving 20 bases between the germline ends. The CDR3 covers 14 residues. The DNA of the CDR3 is TGTGCCAGCAGCTCTGGAGGGGCAGAGTTTGAGGCTTTCTTT. Translated, it gives CASSSGGAEFEAFF. Complete variable domain (other parts from reference TRBV5-6 and TRBJ1-1): DAGVTQSPTHLIKTRGQQVTLRCSPKSGHDTVSWYQQALGQGPQFIFQYYEEEERQRGNFPDRFSGHQFPNYSSELNVNALLLGDSALYLCASSSGGAEFEAFFGQGTRLTVV.

The rearrangement joins TRBV7-9 to TRBJ1-2, with D tentatively TRBD1 (6 bases). The V gene's germline CDR1 is SEHNR and CDR2 FQNEAQ (reference sequence). Trimming shortened V by 5 bases and J by 8 bases, and 21 bases separated the two germline ends. CDR3 length: 15 amino acids. CDR3 in DNA: TGTGCCAGCAGCCCCGGGACACGGGGTTTCTTGGGCTACACCTTC. This gives the protein CASSPGTRGFLGYTF.

In nucleotides, the CDR3 is TGTGCCAGCACCGAACCCGGGTCACTTTATGGCTACACCTTC. It yields the protein CASTEPGSLYGYTF. V and J are TRBV6-5 and TRBJ1-2; D call uncertain. The CDR3 loop spans 14 amino acids. The germline V gene encodes CDR1 MNHEY and CDR2 SVGAGI. Trimming took 7 bases from V and 5 from J, leaving 17 bases between them.

The V and J genes are TRBV24-1 and TRBJ2-1, with TRBD2 identical over 10 bases. The CDR3 totals 16 residues. J gave up 10 bases and V 2 bases, and 10 bases lay outside the gene matches. Germline V gives CDR1 KGHDR, CDR2 SFDVKD. CDR3 residues: CATSDYEREGRFEQFF. The CDR3 DNA reads as TGTGCCACCAGTGATTACGAGCGGGAGGGCCGTTTCGAGCAGTTCTTC.

The gene calls are TRBV6-6 and TRBJ1-4; 7 bases align to TRBD1. CDR1 MNHNY and CDR2 SVGAGI come from the germline V gene (reference sequence). V shed 2 bases, J shed 8 bases, and the junction held 8 bases outside the gene matches. The CDR3 contains 15 residues. CDR3 protein: CASSYGEGALEKLFF. CDR3 coding DNA: TGTGCCAGCAGTTACGGTGAGGGGGCTCTGGAAAAACTGTTTTTT.

J is TRBJ2-2 and V is TRBV29-1; possibly TRBD1 for D (6 bases). V was clipped by 4 bases and J by 3 bases, with 9 bases between them. The germline V gene encodes CDR1 SQVTM and CDR2 ANQGSEA. The CDR3 is 13 residues long. The DNA of the CDR3 is TGCAGCGTTGGGGCAGGGGACACCGGGGAGCTGTTTTTT. The encoded protein is CSVGAGDTGELFF.

The chain carries TRBV7-3 and TRBJ1-2; D is unclear. The CDR3 extends over 15 amino acids. Germline CDR1 and CDR2: SGHTA and FQGTGA. V was shortened by 5 bases and J by 1 base, with 14 bases between the two germline ends. The CDR3 region has the DNA TGTGCCAGCAGCCCCGGACTGATGATTAACTATGGCTACACCTTC. It is translated as CASSPGLMINYGYTF. Filled out from reference TRBV7-3 and TRBJ1-2, the complete variable domain reads GAGVSQTPSNKVTEKGKYVELRCDPISGHTALYWYRQSLGQGPEFLIYFQGTGAADDSGLPNDRFFAVRPEGSVSTLKIQRTERGDSAVYLCASSPGLMINYGYTFGSGTRLTVV.

The chain joins TRBV5-8 to TRBJ1-1; the D gene is possibly TRBD1 (6 bases). The germline V gene encodes CDR1 SGHTS and CDR2 YDEGEE. The CDR3 sequence is 15 residues long. V lost 0 bases and J lost 6, with 15 bases in between. CDR3 region: CASSLVGNRVAEAFF. The CDR3 DNA is TGTGCCAGCAGCTTGGTGGGGAACAGGGTCGCTGAAGCTTTCTTT.

The chain has TRBV7-9 and TRBJ1-2; the D gene is possibly TRBD1 (5 bases). Germline CDR1 reads SEHNR; CDR2 reads FQNEAQ (reference sequence). The germline V and J ends were trimmed by 7 bases and 6 bases, with 15 bases remaining between them. The CDR3 has 13 amino acids. Here the CDR3 DNA reads TGTGCCAGCACCCCACAGGCGCAGGATGGCTACACCTTC. This translates into CASTPQAQDGYTF.

A single count supports this clone. The rearrangement uses TRBV7-2 and TRBJ2-1, with unresolved D. This CDR3 has 14 residues. The V gene's germline CDR1 is SGHTA and CDR2 FQGNSA. The V end was cut by 4 bases, the J end by 1 base, with 8 bases between. The CDR3 nucleotides are TGTGCCAGCAGCTCGACTGGATCCTACAATGAGCAGTTCTTC. Translating gives CASSSTGSYNEQFF.

The chain carries TRBV19 and TRBJ1-1; 7 bases are a match to TRBD1. Germline V CDR1 and CDR2: LNHDA, SQIVND (reference sequence). This CDR3 has 17 residues. Unmatched junction bases numbered 8, after V lost 1 base and J lost 0 bases. As DNA, the CDR3 is TGTGCCAGTAGTATAGTCAGGGGGAACACTATGAACACTGAAGCTTTCTTT. This translates into CASSIVRGNTMNTEAFF.

This clone came up a few times. This chain uses TRBV11-2 with TRBJ2-5; possible D gene TRBD1, 6 bases. V gave up 0 bases and J gave up 14 bases, with 19 bases separating them. The CDR3 is made up of 14 amino acids. CDR1 and CDR2 (germline): SGHAT, FQNNGV. Here the CDR3 DNA reads TGTGCCAGCAGCTTAGATGGAACGGACAGACCCTATTACTTC. Protein: CASSLDGTDRPYYF.

J is TRBJ2-5 and V is TRBV7-2, with 7 bases aligning to TRBD2. Germline CDR1 reads SGHTA; CDR2 reads FQGNSA. The CDR3 has 16 residues. V was pared by 6 bases and J by 1 base, with 11 bases of the junction left unmatched. The CDR3 nucleotides read TGTGCCAGCAGGTCAGCGGGAACCGCAGTCCAAGAGACCCAGTACTTC. It is translated as CASRSAGTAVQETQYF.

V gene TRBV11-2 combines with J gene TRBJ1-3, with a weak D call TRBD1 (6 bases). V shed 4 bases and J shed 3 bases, with 13 bases lying between them. Germline loops: CDR1 SGHAT, CDR2 FQNNGV. This CDR3 spans 15 amino acids. Written as DNA, the CDR3 is TGTGCCAGCAGCTCCCAGGGGTTGGTTGGAAACACCATATATTTT. Its translation is CASSSQGLVGNTIYF.

The chain employs TRBV29-1 and TRBJ2-1; 8 bases line up with TRBD2. There are 13 residues in the CDR3. Unmatched junction bases numbered 4, after V lost 4 bases and J lost 5 bases. Germline CDR1 SQVTM, CDR2 ANQGSEA. The CDR3 sequence: CSVVGLANNEQFF. In nucleotides, the CDR3 is TGCAGCGTTGTCGGACTAGCCAACAATGAGCAGTTCTTC.

This rearrangement joins TRBV11-2 to TRBJ1-2, with a possible D match to TRBD1 (6 bases). Germline V gene sequence: CDR1 SGHAT, CDR2 FQNNGV. Trimming shortened V by 4 bases and J by 8 bases, and 17 bases separated the two germline ends. The CDR3 runs 14 residues. The CDR3: CASSSLDRSAGYTF. Written as DNA, the CDR3 is TGTGCCAGCAGCTCATTAGACAGGTCTGCCGGCTACACCTTC.

J is TRBJ2-1 and V is TRBV29-1; 13 bases match TRBD2. Trimming removed 6 bases from V and 8 bases from J; junction bases left unmatched: 7. The germline CDR1 and CDR2 sequences are SQVTM and ANQGSEA. This CDR3 region has 14 residues. The CDR3 DNA reads TGCAGCGTAGCCGGGACTAGCGGGAACCATGAGCAGTTCTTC. Protein product: CSVAGTSGNHEQFF.

Here the CDR3 DNA reads TGTGCCAGCAGCTTACGGACATTGGGGAGGCACTATGGCTACACCTTC. This sequence encodes CASSLRTLGRHYGYTF. The chain joins TRBV7-8 to TRBJ1-2, with D perhaps TRBD1 (5 bases). Between the trimmed V and J ends, which lost 2 bases and 3 bases, there was a span of 16 bases. CDR1 SGHVS and CDR2 FQNEAQ come from the germline V gene. The CDR3 spans 16 residues. The full variable domain, rest sourced from reference TRBV7-8 and TRBJ1-2, is GAGVSQSPRYKVAKRGQDVALRCDPISGHVSLFWYQQALGQGPEFLTYFQNEAQLDKSGLPSDRFFAERPEGSVSTLKIQRTQQEDSAVYLCASSLRTLGRHYGYTFGSGTRLTVV.

The chain is built from TRBV7-2 and TRBJ1-2, with 11 bases aligning to TRBD1. The CDR3 has 15 residues. With V trimmed by 6 bases and J by 3 bases, 6 bases remained unmatched. The germline gives CDR1 SGHTA, CDR2 FQGNSA. CDR3 region: CASRPGTGGDYGYTF. The CDR3 nucleotides read TGTGCCAGCAGACCTGGGACAGGGGGGGACTATGGCTACACCTTC.